The 25 T cell receptor beta chains given below trace back to one sample, sequenced in a study of blood T cell repertoires in COVID-19. TCRdb's table, derived via immunoSEQ multiplex PCR, lists solely in-frame clones and lacks some. The sample has a few hundred thousand clones, around four fifths seen once; the top ten hold approximately 8.4%. Source material: peripheral blood. These receptors were taken from a woman older than 75 with COVID-19, enrolled during active disease.

V and J are TRBV10-2 and TRBJ1-5; D remains ambiguous. Germline-derived CDR1 and CDR2 are WSHSY and SAAADI. The V end lost 8 bases, the J end lost 3 bases, and 11 bases lay between the germline ends. The CDR3 totals 13 residues. The CDR3 is CASRRAVNQPQHF. As DNA, the CDR3 is TGCGCCAGCCGGCGGGCCGTCAATCAGCCCCAGCATTTT.

The chain uses TRBV2 and TRBJ2-6; 10 bases map to TRBD1. This CDR3 is 16 amino acids long. The germline CDR1 and CDR2 sequences are SNHLY and FYNNEI. J lost 0 bases, V lost 10 bases, and 6 bases had no gene match. The CDR3 nucleotides are TGTGCCATCCGGACAGGGGGAAACTCTGGGGCCAACGTCCTGACTTTC. This sequence encodes CAIRTGGNSGANVLTF.

The chain has TRBV5-4 and TRBJ2-7; D call uncertain. V gave up 0 bases and J gave up 3 bases, with 7 bases separating them. CDR1 SGHNT and CDR2 YYREEE come from the germline V gene (reference sequence). This CDR3 contains 13 residues. This CDR3 reads CASSLDRLYEQYF. The CDR3 DNA is TGTGCCAGCAGCTTGGACCGACTCTACGAGCAGTACTTC. Supplemented by reference TRBV5-4 and TRBJ2-7, the full variable domain reads ETGVTQSPTHLIKTRGQQVTLRCSSQSGHNTVSWYQQALGQGPQFIFQYYREEENGRGNFPPRFSGLQFPNYSSELNVNALELDDSALYLCASSLDRLYEQYFGPGTRLTVT.

CDR3 nucleotides: TGTGCCACCAGTGCCCAGGGGCTAGCAGGCGACACCGGGGAGCTGTTTTTT. Its translation is CATSAQGLAGDTGELFF. The chain recombines TRBV24-1 with TRBJ2-2; weak D call: TRBD1 (6 bases). Trimming took 5 bases from V and 3 from J, leaving 18 bases between them. Germline lookup yields CDR1 KGHDR and CDR2 SFDVKD. The CDR3 has 17 amino acids.

This clone was detected a few times. This chain uses TRBV2 with TRBJ1-5; tentative D call: TRBD1 (6 bases). Germline CDR1 reads SNHLY; CDR2 reads FYNNEI. The CDR3 contains 14 residues. V was pared by 5 bases and J by 3 bases, with 11 bases between. The CDR3 DNA reads as TGTGCCAGCAGTTCAGACAGGAACAATCAGCCCCAGCATTTT. It yields the protein CASSSDRNNQPQHF. The whole variable domain, remainder taken from reference TRBV2 and TRBJ1-5, is EPEVTQTPSHQVTQMGQEVILRCVPISNHLYFYWYRQILGQKVEFLVSFYNNEISEKSEIFDDQFSVERPDGSNFTLKIRSTKLEDSAMYFCASSSDRNNQPQHFGDGTRLSIL.

The chain couples TRBV14 to TRBJ1-4; D is ambiguous. The germline V and J ends were trimmed by 3 bases and 2 bases, with 10 bases remaining between them. Germline lookup yields CDR1 SGHDN and CDR2 FVKESK. The CDR3 has 15 amino acids. The DNA of the CDR3 is TGTGCCAGCAGCCAGAGGAGGGCGACTAATGAAAAACTGTTTTTT. It translates to CASSQRRATNEKLFF.

The gene calls are TRBV5-1 and TRBJ2-5; perhaps TRBD2 as D (5 bases). V was shortened by 1 base and J by 0 bases, with 10 bases between the two germline ends. Germline V gives CDR1 SGHRS, CDR2 YFSETQ. The CDR3 totals 15 residues. CDR3 in DNA: TGCGCCAGCAGCTTGAGCGGTGGGGACCAAGAGACCCAGTACTTC. Protein: CASSLSGGDQETQYF. Using reference TRBV5-1 and TRBJ2-5 for the parts outside the CDR3, the full variable domain is KAGVTQTPRYLIKTRGQQVTLSCSPISGHRSVSWYQQTPGQGLQFLFEYFSETQRNKGNFPGRFSGRQFSNSRSEMNVSTLELGDSALYLCASSLSGGDQETQYFGPGTRLLVL.

The chain recombines TRBV19 with TRBJ1-1, with D uncertain. Trimming left V 5 bases short and J 1 base short, with 8 bases between. The germline CDR1 and CDR2 sequences are LNHDA and SQIVND (reference sequence). The CDR3 extends over 13 amino acids. The CDR3 DNA reads TGTGCCAGTAGTGTACGGGAGAACACTGAAGCTTTCTTT. Protein: CASSVRENTEAFF.

The DNA for the CDR3 is TGTGCCAGCTCACAGGCAGGGAGGGCATACGAGCAGTACTTC. It encodes CASSQAGRAYEQYF. V and J are TRBV18 and TRBJ2-7; 7 bases line up with TRBD2. The length of the CDR3 is 14 residues. The V gene's germline CDR1 is KGHSH and CDR2 LQKENI. V dropped 4 bases and J dropped 4; count of bases not matched to a gene: 7.

In this sample, this clone turned up once. V and J are TRBV6-6 and TRBJ1-2; TRBD1 matches at 9 bases. Germline V gene sequence: CDR1 MNHNY, CDR2 SVGAGI (reference sequence). The junction had 8 bases not matched to a gene; V was cut back by 4 bases and J by 5 bases. The CDR3 consists of 15 residues. The DNA for the CDR3 is TGTGCCAGCAGTTTCCCGGGACAGGGAACTTATGGCTACACCTTC. Translating gives CASSFPGQGTYGYTF.

The chain combines TRBV10-1 with TRBJ2-3; 7 bases line up with TRBD2. The CDR3 loop spans 17 amino acids. J was trimmed by 1 base and V by 4 bases; bases with no gene match: 11. Germline V gene lookup returns CDR1 WNHNN and CDR2 SYGVQD (reference sequence). In DNA form, the CDR3 reads TGCGCCAGCAGTGGCCAGGCGAGCGCGGGAGGCACAGATACGCAGTATTTT. It translates to CASSGQASAGGTDTQYF.

The rearrangement links TRBV2 to TRBJ1-2; the D is unclear. CDR1 and CDR2 (germline): SNHLY, FYNNEI. This CDR3 has 13 residues. V lost 1 base and J lost 7, with 10 bases in between. CDR3 amino acids: CASSEEQVRGYTF. CDR3 DNA sequence: TGTGCCAGCAGTGAAGAGCAGGTCCGTGGCTACACCTTC.

V usage is TRBV6-5 and J usage is TRBJ2-7; TRBD2 aligns across 7 bases. Germline lookup yields CDR1 MNHEY and CDR2 SVGAGI. The CDR3 is 14 amino acids. Trimming at V came to 7 bases and at J to 7 bases, leaving 13 bases not matched to a gene. This CDR3 reads CASIRGEESGEQYF. DNA for the CDR3: TGTGCCAGCATCCGGGGGGAGGAATCAGGGGAGCAGTACTTC.

The chain combines TRBV7-3 with TRBJ1-1; D is unclear. This CDR3 is built from 13 residues. CDR1 and CDR2 from the germline V gene are SGHTA and FQGTGA. V lost 0 bases, J lost 1 base, and 3 bases lay in between. CDR3 nucleotides: TGTGCCAGCAGCTTAACAGCGAACACTGAAGCTTTCTTT. Amino acid sequence: CASSLTANTEAFF. The full variable domain, with the rest looked up from reference TRBV7-3 and TRBJ1-1, is GAGVSQTPSNKVTEKGKYVELRCDPISGHTALYWYRQSLGQGPEFLIYFQGTGAADDSGLPNDRFFAVRPEGSVSTLKIQRTERGDSAVYLCASSLTANTEAFFGQGTRLTVV.

The chain links TRBV2 to TRBJ2-1, with TRBD1 identical over 9 bases. Trimming removed 4 bases from V and 4 bases from J; junction bases left unmatched: 8. The germline CDR1 and CDR2 sequences are SNHLY and FYNNEI. The CDR3 loop spans 16 amino acids. The DNA of the CDR3 is TGTGCCAGCAGTGGGTTTCGGACAGGGGTTTACAATGAGCAGTTCTTC. Translation gives CASSGFRTGVYNEQFF. Using reference TRBV2 and TRBJ2-1 for the parts outside the CDR3, the full variable domain is EPEVTQTPSHQVTQMGQEVILRCVPISNHLYFYWYRQILGQKVEFLVSFYNNEISEKSEIFDDQFSVERPDGSNFTLKIRSTKLEDSAMYFCASSGFRTGVYNEQFFGPGTRLTVL.

The chain uses TRBV7-2 and TRBJ2-7; TRBD2 is a possible D gene (6 bases). V lost 5 bases and J lost 6, with 11 bases in between. This CDR3 is built from 12 residues. CDR1 and CDR2 (germline): SGHTA, FQGNSA. CDR3 bases: TGTGCCAGCAGCCGACTAGGCCTCGAGCAGTACTTC. As protein: CASSRLGLEQYF.

There are a few counts of this clone. The CDR3 here is CASSFRDPREQYF. In nucleotides, the CDR3 is TGTGCCAGCAGTTTTCGGGATCCAAGGGAGCAGTACTTC. The chain combines TRBV12-3 or TRBV12-4 with TRBJ2-7; TRBD2 might be the D (5 bases). The V gene lost 3 bases and the J gene lost 7 bases, with 13 bases spanning the gap. This CDR3 is built from 13 residues.

The J gene is TRBJ1-2, the V gene TRBV5-1; 7 positions agree with TRBD1. The CDR3 is 15 residues long. V dropped 4 bases and J dropped 0; count of bases not matched to a gene: 6. CDR1 SGHRS and CDR2 YFSETQ come from the germline V gene. The chain's CDR3 is CASSASTGSNYGYTF. The CDR3 DNA reads TGCGCCAGCAGCGCATCGACAGGGTCTAACTATGGCTACACCTTC.

The chain links TRBV5-4 to TRBJ2-5; D is unresolved. Germline V CDR1 and CDR2: SGHNT, YYREEE (reference sequence). The CDR3 has 14 amino acids. Trimming pared 2 bases from V and 1 base from J, leaving 9 bases between. The CDR3, as DNA: TGTGCCAGCAGCTTAAGACAAGTCCAAGAGACCCAGTACTTC. It is translated as CASSLRQVQETQYF.

V is TRBV19 and J is TRBJ2-7, with a possible D match to TRBD1 (6 bases). This CDR3 region has 12 residues. Germline CDR1 and CDR2: LNHDA and SQIVND (reference sequence). V was shortened by 7 bases and J by 7 bases, with 14 bases between the two germline ends. CDR3 in amino acids: CASNPGEREQYF. CDR3 bases: TGTGCCAGTAACCCAGGGGAAAGAGAGCAGTACTTC.

V is TRBV29-1 and J is TRBJ2-1; 13 bases agree with TRBD2. The CDR3 consists of 15 residues. The germline V gene has CDR1 SQVTM and CDR2 ANQGSEA. V dropped 5 bases and J dropped 10; count of bases not matched to a gene: 11. The CDR3 protein is CSVNSGTSGKGEQFF. Here the CDR3 DNA reads TGCAGCGTTAATTCCGGGACTAGCGGGAAGGGGGAGCAGTTCTTC.

This clone has only one observation. This chain connects TRBV7-3 to TRBJ2-3; D gene ambiguous. The CDR3 sequence is 15 residues long. V lost 0 bases and J 0 bases, leaving 7 bases between the germline ends. The germline gives CDR1 SGHTA, CDR2 FQGTGA. In DNA form, the CDR3 reads TGTGCCAGCAGCTTAACGTACAGCAGCACAGATACGCAGTATTTT. It yields the protein CASSLTYSSTDTQYF. Using reference TRBV7-3 and TRBJ2-3 for the parts outside the CDR3, the full variable domain is GAGVSQTPSNKVTEKGKYVELRCDPISGHTALYWYRQSLGQGPEFLIYFQGTGAADDSGLPNDRFFAVRPEGSVSTLKIQRTERGDSAVYLCASSLTYSSTDTQYFGPGTRLTVL.

The chain recombines TRBV7-2 with TRBJ1-2; D uncertain. Germline assignment: CDR1 SGHTA and CDR2 FQGNSA. The V and J ends lost 3 bases and 8 bases respectively, with 13 bases between them. The CDR3 totals 13 residues. The CDR3 sequence: CASSFDTRQGYTF. The CDR3 DNA reads as TGTGCCAGCAGCTTTGACACCCGTCAGGGCTACACCTTC. Full variable domain (outside the CDR3, taken from reference TRBV7-2 and TRBJ1-2): GAGVSQSPSNKVTEKGKDVELRCDPISGHTALYWYRQSLGQGLEFLIYFQGNSAPDKSGLPSDRFSAERTGGSVSTLTIQRTQQEDSAVYLCASSFDTRQGYTFGSGTRLTVV.

This clone was observed once. The rearrangement uses TRBV6-5 and TRBJ1-2; D possibly corresponds to TRBD1 (5 bases). V was pared by 8 bases and J by 8 bases, with 15 bases between. CDR1 is MNHEY and CDR2 is SVGAGI in the germline V gene. There are 12 residues in the CDR3. The CDR3: CASLGQGNGYTF. CDR3 DNA: TGTGCCAGCTTAGGGCAGGGAAACGGCTACACCTTC.

The chain has TRBV19 and TRBJ1-4; no clear D. The ends were cut back, 2 bases at V and 7 bases at J, with 14 bases in the middle. This CDR3 is 15 amino acids long. Germline V gene sequence: CDR1 LNHDA, CDR2 SQIVND (reference sequence). The CDR3 nucleotides read TGTGCCAGTAGTATAATGGCCAGGATGGGTGAAAAACTGTTTTTT. Translating it yields CASSIMARMGEKLFF. Based on the CDR3 plus reference TRBV19 and TRBJ1-4, the full variable domain is DGGITQSPKYLFRKEGQNVTLSCEQNLNHDAMYWYRQDPGQGLRLIYYSQIVNDFQKGDIAEGYSVSREKKESFPLTVTSAQKNPTAFYLCASSIMARMGEKLFFGSGTQLSVL.